Listed below are T cell receptor beta chains from one sample, sequenced in a study of molecular identifiers for immune sequencing clone quantification. TCRdb re-analysed the PCR reads in MiXCR, keeping a single row per CDR3 protein. The sample includes hundreds of thousands of distinct CDR3 sequences, over 20% seen only once; the top ten take roughly 0.86%. The material sequenced was naive CD8+ T cells from blood, with Jurkat cell RNA spiked in. These receptors were taken from a human donor in good health. Some libraries in this study had Jurkat cell RNA spiked in. Each CDR3 is given with its conserved first and last residue. Each record gives: clone size, J gene, D gene, V gene, CDR3 protein, CDR3 DNA. D genes are given only for firm matches. Not every row has a clone size; where given, it reads once, few, many or a size class.

abundance: -
j_gene: TRBJ2-7
d_gene: TRBD2
v_gene: TRBV20-1
CDR3aa: CSARGVGGDYRPPEQYF
CDR3nt: TGCAGTGCTAGAGGAGTAGGTGGGGACTACCGGCCCCCCGAGCAGTACTTC

abundance: few
j_gene: TRBJ2-7
d_gene: -
v_gene: TRBV19
CDR3aa: CASSMGMGAYEQYF
CDR3nt: TGTGCCAGTAGTATGGGGATGGGAGCCTACGAGCAGTACTTC

abundance: -
j_gene: TRBJ2-7
d_gene: TRBD1
v_gene: TRBV2
CDR3aa: CASKWTGGEQYF
CDR3nt: TGTGCCAGCAAATGGACAGGGGGCGAGCAGTACTTC

abundance: -
j_gene: TRBJ2-3
d_gene: -
v_gene: TRBV11-2
CDR3aa: CASSLGYRTPTDTQYF
CDR3nt: TGTGCCAGCAGCTTAGGATACAGGACCCCCACAGATACGCAGTATTTT

abundance: -
j_gene: TRBJ2-1
d_gene: -
v_gene: TRBV29-1
CDR3aa: CSVEGTPFQIYNEQFF
CDR3nt: TGCAGCGTTGAAGGTACCCCCTTCCAGATTTACAATGAGCAGTTCTTC

abundance: many
j_gene: TRBJ2-7
d_gene: -
v_gene: TRBV20-1
CDR3aa: CSAAEGEQYF
CDR3nt: TGCAGTGCTGCCGAAGGCGAGCAGTACTTC

abundance: few
j_gene: TRBJ2-7
d_gene: TRBD2
v_gene: TRBV6-5
CDR3aa: CACGGNYEQYF
CDR3nt: TGTGCCTGCGGGGGGAACTACGAGCAGTACTTC

abundance: -
j_gene: TRBJ2-1
d_gene: -
v_gene: TRBV20-1
CDR3aa: CSASIVWGNNEQFF
CDR3nt: TGCAGTGCTAGTATTGTATGGGGGAACAATGAGCAGTTCTTC

abundance: many
j_gene: TRBJ1-6
d_gene: -
v_gene: TRBV6-5
CDR3aa: CASSYSGQTNSPLHF
CDR3nt: TGTGCCAGCAGTTACTCAGGTCAGACTAATTCACCCCTCCACTTT

abundance: many
j_gene: TRBJ2-2
d_gene: -
v_gene: TRBV27
CDR3aa: CASSEVKGGTRTGELFF
CDR3nt: TGTGCCAGCAGTGAAGTAAAGGGGGGGACAAGGACCGGGGAGCTGTTTTTT

abundance: many
j_gene: TRBJ2-2
d_gene: TRBD2
v_gene: TRBV7-3
CDR3aa: CASSLGLAKNTGELFF
CDR3nt: TGTGCCAGCAGCTTAGGACTAGCCAAGAACACCGGGGAGCTGTTTTTT

abundance: many
j_gene: TRBJ2-3
d_gene: TRBD2
v_gene: TRBV14
CDR3aa: CASSHLAGITDTQYF
CDR3nt: TGTGCCAGCAGCCACCTAGCGGGAATCACAGATACGCAGTATTTT

abundance: many
j_gene: TRBJ2-7
d_gene: -
v_gene: TRBV29-1
CDR3aa: CSAVEGGEQYF
CDR3nt: TGCAGCGCGGTAGAGGGTGGCGAGCAGTACTTC

abundance: many
j_gene: TRBJ2-7
d_gene: TRBD1
v_gene: TRBV7-2
CDR3aa: CASSNRDSSYEQYF
CDR3nt: TGTGCCAGCAGTAACCGGGACAGTTCCTACGAGCAGTACTTC

abundance: few
j_gene: TRBJ2-7
d_gene: TRBD2
v_gene: TRBV6-2/TRBV6-3
CDR3aa: CASSYEAGTYEQYF
CDR3nt: TGTGCCAGCAGTTACGAAGCGGGGACCTACGAGCAGTACTTC

abundance: many
j_gene: TRBJ1-5
d_gene: -
v_gene: TRBV6-5
CDR3aa: CASSITVYSNQPQHF
CDR3nt: TGTGCCAGCAGTATCACAGTATATAGCAATCAGCCCCAGCATTTT

abundance: many
j_gene: TRBJ2-7
d_gene: -
v_gene: TRBV6-5
CDR3aa: CASSYSGIYEQYF
CDR3nt: TGTGCCAGCAGTTACTCCGGGATTTACGAGCAGTACTTC

abundance: -
j_gene: TRBJ2-5
d_gene: TRBD1
v_gene: TRBV4-3
CDR3aa: CASSQEDRGGENQYF
CDR3nt: TGCGCCAGCAGCCAAGAGGACAGGGGGGGAGAGAACCAGTACTTC

abundance: -
j_gene: TRBJ2-4
d_gene: -
v_gene: TRBV6-5
CDR3aa: CASSYWDRRPRGAIQYF
CDR3nt: TGTGCCAGCAGTTACTGGGACAGAAGGCCCCGGGGGGCCATTCAGTACTTC

abundance: many
j_gene: TRBJ2-2
d_gene: -
v_gene: TRBV20-1
CDR3aa: CSASEGGGRPNTGELFF
CDR3nt: TGCAGTGCTAGCGAAGGAGGTGGGAGACCGAACACCGGGGAGCTGTTTTTT

abundance: many
j_gene: TRBJ2-6
d_gene: -
v_gene: TRBV7-9
CDR3aa: CASSSFTLSGANVLTF
CDR3nt: TGTGCCAGCAGCTCCTTCACTCTCTCTGGGGCCAACGTCCTGACTTTC

abundance: many
j_gene: TRBJ2-7
d_gene: -
v_gene: TRBV4-3
CDR3aa: CASSQDIPPGYEQYF
CDR3nt: TGCGCCAGCAGCCAAGATATTCCCCCGGGCTACGAGCAGTACTTC

abundance: few
j_gene: TRBJ1-1
d_gene: TRBD1
v_gene: TRBV28
CDR3aa: CASSLVGQVEAFF
CDR3nt: TGTGCCAGCAGTTTGGTCGGACAGGTTGAAGCTTTCTTT